The 19 T cell receptor beta chains given below trace back to one sample, sequenced in a study of T cell responses to AZD1222 COVID-19 vaccine. Assay: immunoSEQ multiplex PCR; the TCRdb copy retains only in-frame clones and omits some. The sample yields 85,000 to 100,000 clones, 85% to 90% seen once. The material sequenced was peripheral blood, taken 28 days after the second AZD1222 dose. The receptors were gathered from an adult who received the AZD1222 COVID-19 vaccine.

The CDR3 loop reads CASSEVITGPYNEQFF. CDR3 nucleotide sequence: TGTGCCAGCAGTGAAGTGATAACAGGTCCCTACAATGAGCAGTTCTTC. J is TRBJ2-1 and V is TRBV2, with a possible D match to TRBD1 (5 bases). V was cut by 1 base and J by 2 bases, with 12 bases left in between. Germline CDR1 reads SNHLY; CDR2 reads FYNNEI. The CDR3 spans 16 residues.

The chain recombines TRBV3-1 (or the pseudogene TRBV3-2) with TRBJ1-1, with D perhaps TRBD1 (5 bases). This CDR3 is built from 17 residues. Germline loops: CDR1 LGHDT, CDR2 YNNKEL (reference sequence). Trimming shortened V by 0 bases and J by 2 bases, and 16 bases separated the two germline ends. The CDR3 spells CASSQEGNGGYNTEAFF. The CDR3 nucleotides read TGTGCCAGCAGCCAAGAGGGGAACGGGGGTTACAACACTGAAGCTTTCTTT.

A few counts support this clone. The chain is built from TRBV18 and TRBJ2-5, with D unresolved. The CDR3 spans 12 residues. Germline-derived CDR1 and CDR2 are KGHSH and LQKENI. V lost 0 bases and J 4 bases, leaving 3 bases between the germline ends. CDR3 nucleotide sequence: TGTGCCAGCTCACCACCTTCAGAGACCCAGTACTTC. Translating gives CASSPPSETQYF.

The chain is built from TRBV18 and TRBJ2-7, with D perhaps TRBD2 (6 bases). CDR1 and CDR2 (germline): KGHSH, LQKENI. CDR3 length: 15 residues. V was shortened by 6 bases and J by 3 bases, with 18 bases between the two germline ends. Here the CDR3 reads CASSRTQEGGYEQYF. The CDR3 DNA is TGTGCCAGCTCCCGGACCCAGGAGGGTGGCTACGAGCAGTACTTC. The complete variable domain, with remaining parts taken from reference TRBV18 and TRBJ2-7, reads NAGVMQNPRHLVRRRGQEARLRCSPMKGHSHVYWYRQLPEEGLKFMVYLQKENIIDESGMPKERFSAEFPKEGPSILRIQQVVRGDSAAYFCASSRTQEGGYEQYFGPGTRLTVT.

In DNA form, the CDR3 reads TGTGCCAGCAGAGAACCGGGACAGGGGGAGAACACTGAAGCTTTCTTT. Its protein product is CASREPGQGENTEAFF. The rearrangement uses TRBV6-6 and TRBJ1-1; 11 nucleotides match TRBD1. Germline V CDR1 and CDR2: MNHNY, SVGAGI (reference sequence). There are 16 residues in the CDR3. V shed 6 bases, J shed 1 base, and the junction held 7 bases outside the gene matches.

The chain couples TRBV30 to TRBJ2-6; D uncertain. The V and J ends lost 5 bases and 4 bases respectively, with 9 bases between them. CDR3 length: 13 residues. CDR1 and CDR2 (germline): GTSNPN, SVGIG (reference sequence). CDR3 nucleotide sequence: TGTGCCTGGGTAACGGCCGGGGCCAACGTCCTGACTTTC. The encoded protein is CAWVTAGANVLTF. Variable domain in full (rest from reference TRBV30 and TRBJ2-6): SQTIHQWPATLVQPVGSPLSLECTVEGTSNPNLYWYRQAAGRGLQLLFYSVGIGQISSEVPQNLSASRPQDRQFILSSKKLLLSDSGFYLCAWVTAGANVLTFGAGSRLTVL.

The V call is TRBV2, the J call TRBJ1-5, with D possibly TRBD1 on 6 matching bases. V shed 6 bases and J shed 0 bases, with 9 bases lying between them. The CDR3 has 14 residues. Germline CDR1 and CDR2: SNHLY and FYNNEI. The CDR3 loop reads CASRGQYSNQPQHF. CDR3 DNA: TGTGCCAGCAGGGGACAATATAGCAATCAGCCCCAGCATTTT.

This chain connects TRBV7-3 to TRBJ1-1; D is unclear. Trimming removed 4 bases at V and 1 base at J, with 7 bases between. The germline CDR1 and CDR2 sequences are SGHTA and FQGTGA. The CDR3 has 13 residues. The CDR3 nucleotides are TGTGCCAGCAGCTCACAAAAGAACACTGAAGCTTTCTTT. It specifies CASSSQKNTEAFF.

This clone was counted between two and nine times. This chain links TRBV11-2 with TRBJ2-2; D not certain. Germline V gene lookup returns CDR1 SGHAT and CDR2 FQNNGV. Trimming left V 1 base short and J 10 bases short, with 4 bases between. The CDR3 contains 11 residues. Written as DNA, the CDR3 is TGTGCCAGCAGCTTAGTGATGGAGCTGTTTTTT. It translates to CASSLVMELFF.

CDR3 nucleotide sequence: TGTGCCAGCAGTTTCTTCCCCCCACAGGGGAGGTACGAGCAGTACTTC. It is translated as CASSFFPPQGRYEQYF. This chain connects TRBV27 to TRBJ2-7; TRBD1 might be the D (7 bases). The germline V gene has CDR1 MNHEY and CDR2 SMNVEV (reference sequence). With 3 bases removed from V and 4 bases from J, the gap between germline ends came to 19 bases. This CDR3 has 16 amino acids.

This rearrangement joins TRBV5-6 to TRBJ1-1; no clear D. The CDR3 is 13 residues long. V lost 0 bases and J lost 0, with 3 bases in between. Per the germline V gene, CDR1 is SGHDT and CDR2 is YYEEEE. The CDR3 spells CASSLVVNTEAFF. CDR3 sequence (DNA): TGTGCCAGCAGCTTGGTAGTGAACACTGAAGCTTTCTTT.

With respect to this clone: The sample has other DNA sequences that encode this CDR3 too. V gene TRBV19 combines with J gene TRBJ1-1; no clear D gene. V lost 1 base to trimming and J lost 1 base, with 7 bases between them. Germline loops: CDR1 LNHDA, CDR2 SQIVND (reference sequence). This CDR3 spans 14 amino acids. CDR3 amino acids: CASSIVGRNTEAFF. The CDR3 DNA reads as TGTGCCAGTAGTATAGTTGGGAGGAACACTGAAGCTTTCTTT.

V usage is TRBV18 and J usage is TRBJ2-7; possibly TRBD2 for D (6 bases). The CDR3 is made up of 15 amino acids. CDR1 KGHSH and CDR2 LQKENI come from the germline V gene. The V end was cut by 6 bases, the J end by 0 bases, with 15 bases between. The CDR3 DNA follows: TGTGCCAGCTCCGAGGAGGGGACCAGCTCCTACGAGCAGTACTTC. Translating gives CASSEEGTSSYEQYF. The variable domain in full, completed from reference TRBV18 and TRBJ2-7, reads NAGVMQNPRHLVRRRGQEARLRCSPMKGHSHVYWYRQLPEEGLKFMVYLQKENIIDESGMPKERFSAEFPKEGPSILRIQQVVRGDSAAYFCASSEEGTSSYEQYFGPGTRLTVT.

The V call is TRBV14, the J call TRBJ2-7; D is perhaps TRBD2 (6 bases). V lost 2 bases and J lost 6, with 14 bases in between. This CDR3 has 14 amino acids. CDR1 is SGHDN and CDR2 is FVKESK in the germline V gene. The CDR3 loop is CASSQNTRGGEQYF. DNA for the CDR3: TGTGCCAGCAGCCAAAATACTCGGGGAGGCGAGCAGTACTTC.

This clone came up once. The rearrangement uses TRBV20-1 and TRBJ2-2; 8 positions match TRBD2. Looked up from germline, CDR1 is DFQATT and CDR2 is SNEGSKA (reference sequence). Trimming cost V 3 bases and J 1 base; bases outside gene matches: 7. The CDR3 is made up of 16 amino acids. CDR3 sequence: CSASPAGVRNTGELFF. The CDR3 region has the DNA TGCAGTGCTAGTCCAGCGGGGGTTAGGAACACCGGGGAGCTGTTTTTT.

The V call is TRBV10-3, the J call TRBJ1-2; perhaps TRBD1 as D (6 bases). V lost 5 bases to trimming and J lost 1 base, with 11 bases between them. The CDR3 spans 14 residues. Looked up from germline, CDR1 is ENHRY and CDR2 is SYGVKD. CDR3 in DNA: TGTGCCATCAGTCGGGACACGATTAACTATGGCTACACCTTC. Its protein is CAISRDTINYGYTF.

The rearrangement links TRBV4-1 to TRBJ1-2; 9 positions agree with TRBD1. The CDR3 extends over 14 amino acids. The ends lost 3 bases at V and 8 bases at J; junction bases unmatched: 7. Germline assignment: CDR1 MGHRA and CDR2 YSYEKL. For the CDR3, the DNA is TGCGCCAGCAGCCAGGCCGGGACAGGGCCCGGCTACACCTTC. It is translated as CASSQAGTGPGYTF.

V usage is TRBV29-1 and J usage is TRBJ2-7; 7 bases map to TRBD1. CDR1 is SQVTM, CDR2 ANQGSEA, per germline. The length of the CDR3 is 12 residues. The CDR3 sequence is CRASGQPYEQYF. The CDR3, as DNA: TGCAGAGCCTCGGGACAGCCCTACGAGCAGTACTTC.

This clone was counted once. The V call is TRBV14, the J call TRBJ1-2; a possible D gene is TRBD1 (6 bases). Germline loops: CDR1 SGHDN, CDR2 FVKESK. The CDR3 totals 13 residues. Trimming removed 4 bases from V and 13 bases from J, with 19 bases in between. In DNA form, the CDR3 reads TGTGCCAGCAGCCCGAATTGGTTGGGGGGGGCCACCTTC. It codes for CASSPNWLGGATF.